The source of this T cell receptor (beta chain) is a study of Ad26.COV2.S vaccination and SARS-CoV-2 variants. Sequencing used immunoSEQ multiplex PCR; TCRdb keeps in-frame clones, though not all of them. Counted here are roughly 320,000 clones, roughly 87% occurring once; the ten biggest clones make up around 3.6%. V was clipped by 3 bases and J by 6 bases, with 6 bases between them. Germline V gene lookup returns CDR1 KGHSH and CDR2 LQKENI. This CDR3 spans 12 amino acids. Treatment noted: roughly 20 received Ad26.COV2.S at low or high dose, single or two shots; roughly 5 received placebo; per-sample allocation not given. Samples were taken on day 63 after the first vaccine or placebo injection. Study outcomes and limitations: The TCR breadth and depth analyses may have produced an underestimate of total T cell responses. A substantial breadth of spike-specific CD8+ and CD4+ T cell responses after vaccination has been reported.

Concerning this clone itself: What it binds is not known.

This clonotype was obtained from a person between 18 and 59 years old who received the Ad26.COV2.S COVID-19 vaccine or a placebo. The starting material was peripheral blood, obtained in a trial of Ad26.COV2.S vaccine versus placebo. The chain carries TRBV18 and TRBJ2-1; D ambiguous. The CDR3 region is CASSPERNEQFF. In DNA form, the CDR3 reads TGTGCCAGCTCACCGGAACGCAATGAGCAGTTCTTC.